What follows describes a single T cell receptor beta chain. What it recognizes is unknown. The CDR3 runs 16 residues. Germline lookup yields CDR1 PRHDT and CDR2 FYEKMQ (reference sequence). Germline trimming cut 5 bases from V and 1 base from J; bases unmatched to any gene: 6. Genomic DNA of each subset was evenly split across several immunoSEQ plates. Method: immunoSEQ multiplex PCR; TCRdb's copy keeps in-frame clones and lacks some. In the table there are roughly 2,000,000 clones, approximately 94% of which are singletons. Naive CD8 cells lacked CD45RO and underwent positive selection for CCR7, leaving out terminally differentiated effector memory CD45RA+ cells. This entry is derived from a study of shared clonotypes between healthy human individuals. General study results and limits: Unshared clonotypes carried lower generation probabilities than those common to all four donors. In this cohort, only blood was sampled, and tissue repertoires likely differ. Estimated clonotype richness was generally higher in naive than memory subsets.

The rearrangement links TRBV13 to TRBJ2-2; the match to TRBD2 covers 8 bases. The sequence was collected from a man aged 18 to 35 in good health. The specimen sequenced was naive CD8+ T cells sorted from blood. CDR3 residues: CASSQLADWNTGELFF. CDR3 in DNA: TGTGCCAGCAGCCAACTAGCGGATTGGAACACCGGGGAGCTGTTTTTT.